The source of this T cell receptor (beta chain) is a study of shared clonotypes between healthy human individuals. Study details: Researchers drew samples from a couple of women and a few men aged 18 to 49.

For sorted subsets, 200 ng DNA per replicate equaled around 30,000 T cell genomes. TCRdb keeps only in-frame clones here, not all; method: immunoSEQ multiplex PCR. Among 2 million to 2.5 million clones listed, 93% were seen once. General study findings and limits: Memory subsets had estimated richness that was generally smaller than that of naive subsets.

Remarks on this clone: Antigen unknown.

V lost 6 bases, J lost 2 bases, and 12 bases stayed unmatched. Germline CDR1 and CDR2: WNHNN and SYGVQD (reference sequence). The CDR3 covers 18 residues. Into CD45RA+ naive and CD45RA-negative memory subsets, the CD4+ cells were split. Material: naive CD4+ T cells from PBMCs. Subset noted: CD45RA+ positively selected. This sequence originates from a man aged 18 to 29 in good health. Some clones in this sample may be carry-over from other donors' samples. The chain employs TRBV10-1 and TRBJ2-3, with TRBD2 matching 12 bases. This CDR3 is CASSPGASGRAFTDTQYF. The CDR3 nucleotides are TGCGCCAGCAGCCCAGGCGCTAGCGGGAGGGCCTTCACAGATACGCAGTATTTT.